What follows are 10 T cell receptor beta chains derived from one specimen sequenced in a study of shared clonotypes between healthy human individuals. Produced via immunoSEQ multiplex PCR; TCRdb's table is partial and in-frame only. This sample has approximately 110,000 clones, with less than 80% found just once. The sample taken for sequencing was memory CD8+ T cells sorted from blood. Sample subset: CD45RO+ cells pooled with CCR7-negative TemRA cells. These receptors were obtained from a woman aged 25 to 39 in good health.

The CDR3 reads CASSDSQGPLLGANVLTF. CDR3 DNA: TGTGCCAGCAGTGATAGCCAGGGCCCCCTTTTAGGGGCCAACGTCCTGACTTTC. The J gene is TRBJ2-6, the V gene TRBV2; weak D call: TRBD1 (5 bases). The CDR3 spans 18 residues. In germline, CDR1 is SNHLY, CDR2 FYNNEI. V was pared by 3 bases and J by 4 bases, with 19 bases between.

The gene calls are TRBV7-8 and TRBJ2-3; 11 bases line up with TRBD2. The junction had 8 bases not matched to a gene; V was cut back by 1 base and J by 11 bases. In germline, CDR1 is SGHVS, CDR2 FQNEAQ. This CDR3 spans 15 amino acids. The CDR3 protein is CASSLVVAGGMMQYF. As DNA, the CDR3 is TGTGCCAGCAGCTTAGTGGTAGCGGGAGGGATGATGCAGTATTTT.

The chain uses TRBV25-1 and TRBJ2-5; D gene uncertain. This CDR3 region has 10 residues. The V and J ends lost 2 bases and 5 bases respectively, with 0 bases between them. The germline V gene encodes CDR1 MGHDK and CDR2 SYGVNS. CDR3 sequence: CASSEETQYF. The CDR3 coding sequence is TGTGCCAGCAGTGAAGAGACCCAGTACTTC.

CDR3 sequence reads: CASSTLMVTGHTEAFF. Written as DNA, the CDR3 is TGTGCCAGCAGTACACTGATGGTGACAGGGCACACTGAAGCTTTCTTT. This chain connects TRBV28 to TRBJ1-1; 7 positions match TRBD1. CDR3 size: 16 residues. CDR1 is MDHEN and CDR2 is SYDVKM in the germline V gene. With V trimmed by 5 bases and J by 3 bases, 12 bases remained unmatched.

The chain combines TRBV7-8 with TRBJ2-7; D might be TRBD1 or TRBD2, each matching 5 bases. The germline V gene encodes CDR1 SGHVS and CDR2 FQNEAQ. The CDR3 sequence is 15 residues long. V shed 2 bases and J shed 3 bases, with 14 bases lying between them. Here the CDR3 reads CASSLSGTSGYEQYF. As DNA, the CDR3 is TGTGCCAGCAGCTTATCCGGGACCTCGGGCTACGAGCAGTACTTC.

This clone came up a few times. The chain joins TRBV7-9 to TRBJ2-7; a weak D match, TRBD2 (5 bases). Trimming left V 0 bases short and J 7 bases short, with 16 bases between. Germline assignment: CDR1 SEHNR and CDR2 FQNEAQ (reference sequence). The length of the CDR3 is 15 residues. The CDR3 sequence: CASSLADGILGEQYF. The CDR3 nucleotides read TGTGCCAGCAGCTTAGCTGACGGGATCCTAGGGGAGCAGTACTTC. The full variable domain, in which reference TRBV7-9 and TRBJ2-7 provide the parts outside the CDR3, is DTGVSQNPRHKITKRGQNVTFRCDPISEHNRLYWYRQTLGQGPEFLTYFQNEAQLEKSRLLSDRFSAERPKGSFSTLEIQRTEQGDSAMYLCASSLADGILGEQYFGPGTRLTVT.

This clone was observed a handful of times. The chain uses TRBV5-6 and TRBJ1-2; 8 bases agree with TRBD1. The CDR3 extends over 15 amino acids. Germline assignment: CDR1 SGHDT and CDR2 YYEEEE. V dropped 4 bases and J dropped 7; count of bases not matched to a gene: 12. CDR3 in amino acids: CASSVAGTGSSGYTF. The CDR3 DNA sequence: TGTGCCAGCAGCGTCGCCGGGACAGGTTCAAGTGGCTACACCTTC.

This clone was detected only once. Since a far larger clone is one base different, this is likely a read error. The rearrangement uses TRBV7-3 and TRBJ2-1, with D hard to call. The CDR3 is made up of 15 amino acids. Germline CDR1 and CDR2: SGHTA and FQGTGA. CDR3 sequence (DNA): TGTGCCGGCAGCTTAACGTTAATCGGATCCAATGAGCAGTTCTTC. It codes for CAGSLTLIGSNEQFF. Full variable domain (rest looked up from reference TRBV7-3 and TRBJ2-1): GAGVSQTPSNKVTEKGKYVELRCDPISGHTALYWYRQSLGQGPEFLIYFQGTGAADDSGLPNDRFFAVRPEGSVSTLKIQRTERGDSAVYLCAGSLTLIGSNEQFFGPGTRLTVL.

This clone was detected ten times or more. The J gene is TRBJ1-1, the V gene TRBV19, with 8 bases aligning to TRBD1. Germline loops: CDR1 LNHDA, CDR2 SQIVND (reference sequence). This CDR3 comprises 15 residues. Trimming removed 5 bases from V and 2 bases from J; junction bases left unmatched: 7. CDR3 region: CASSPRTGLNTEAFF. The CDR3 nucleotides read TGTGCCAGTAGTCCCCGGACAGGGCTTAACACTGAAGCTTTCTTT.

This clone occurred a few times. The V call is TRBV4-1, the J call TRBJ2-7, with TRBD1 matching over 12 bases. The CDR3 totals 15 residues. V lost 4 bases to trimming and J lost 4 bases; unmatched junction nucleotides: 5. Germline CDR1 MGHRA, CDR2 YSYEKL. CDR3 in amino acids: CASSPGQGATYEQYF. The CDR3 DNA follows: TGCGCCAGCAGCCCGGGACAGGGGGCAACTTACGAGCAGTACTTC.